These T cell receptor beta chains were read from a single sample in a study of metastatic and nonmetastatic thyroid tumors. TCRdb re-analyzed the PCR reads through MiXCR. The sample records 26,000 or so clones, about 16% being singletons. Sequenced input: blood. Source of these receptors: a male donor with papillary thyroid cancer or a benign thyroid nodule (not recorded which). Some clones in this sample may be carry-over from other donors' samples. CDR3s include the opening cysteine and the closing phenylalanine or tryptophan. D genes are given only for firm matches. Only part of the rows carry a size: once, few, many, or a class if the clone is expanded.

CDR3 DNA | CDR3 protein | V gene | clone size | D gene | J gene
TGTGCCAGCAGCACGGACGAACCCCTCCACTTT | CASSTDEPLHF | TRBV6-1 | . | . | TRBJ1-6
TGCGCCAGCAGTGCAGGGGTGGCTTCTATAAGCACAGATACGCAGTATTTT | CASSAGVASISTDTQYF | TRBV5-1 | many | . | TRBJ2-3
TGCGCCAGCAGGGTAGCGGGGGGCGCGGATACGCAGTATTTT | CASRVAGGADTQYF | TRBV5-1 | many | TRBD2 | TRBJ2-3
TGCAGTGCCTTACCCTTGAGTACAGATACGCAGTATTTT | CSALPLSTDTQYF | TRBV20-1 | . | . | TRBJ2-3
TGTGCCAGTATAGCGGGGATGAACACCGGGGAGCTGTTTTTT | CASIAGMNTGELFF | TRBV19 | medium-sized | TRBD2 | TRBJ2-2
TGCGCCAGCAGCTCCCAGGATTTCGGAAACATTCAGTACTTC | CASSSQDFGNIQYF | TRBV5-1 | many | . | TRBJ2-4
TGTGCCAGCTCACTTGTTCCCCTCTACGGGACAGGCGTATACGAGCAGTACTTC | CASSLVPLYGTGVYEQYF | TRBV18 | . | TRBD1 | TRBJ2-7
TGCGCCAGCAGCTTGGGCAGGCAGGGCACTGAAGCTTTCTTT | CASSLGRQGTEAFF | TRBV5-1 | many | . | TRBJ1-1
TGTGCCTGGAGTGACACGAGGGGAAAACTGTTTTTT | CAWSDTRGKLFF | TRBV30 | many | . | TRBJ1-4
TGTGCCAGCAGTTTTAGTCAGAACAATGAGCAGTTCTTC | CASSFSQNNEQFF | TRBV6-1 | many | . | TRBJ2-1
TGTGCCAGCAGTTTACGAGGGAGCGCGGGAAATGAGCAGTTCTTC | CASSLRGSAGNEQFF | TRBV12-3/TRBV12-4 | many | . | TRBJ2-1
TGTGCCAGCACCCTATCAGGGCCCACTGAAGCTTTCTTT | CASTLSGPTEAFF | TRBV7-9 | many | . | TRBJ1-1
TGCAGTGCCAGCGAAAATCCGGGACAGGAGATCTCTGGGGCCAACGTCCTGACTTTC | CSASENPGQEISGANVLTF | TRBV20-1 | few | TRBD1 | TRBJ2-6
TGTGCCAGCAGTACGGGCGGGGGGAGCTCCTACGAGCAGTACTTC | CASSTGGGSSYEQYF | TRBV6-1 | many | TRBD2 | TRBJ2-7
TGTGCCAGCAACCCCGCGGAGGTTTACAATGAGCAGTTCTTC | CASNPAEVYNEQFF | TRBV5-4 | many | . | TRBJ2-1
TGTGCCAGCTATAGGGGGCCTGAGTGGACCAGCTGGAGCTACGAGCAGTACTTC | CASYRGPEWTSWSYEQYF | TRBV2 | . | TRBD1 | TRBJ2-7
TGTGCCAGCAGCCAGAATGCGGGAGTACGCGAGACCCAGTACTTC | CASSQNAGVRETQYF | TRBV4-2 | many | TRBD2 | TRBJ2-5
TGTGCCAGCAGTGATGGCTGGCACAATGAGCAGTTCTTC | CASSDGWHNEQFF | TRBV25-1 | many | . | TRBJ2-1
TGTGCCTGGAGTAAATCAGGGGAAACTGAAGCTTTCTTT | CAWSKSGETEAFF | TRBV30 | many | . | TRBJ1-1
TGTGCCAGCTTAAACTCCTACAATGAGCAGTTCTTC | CASLNSYNEQFF | TRBV28 | few | . | TRBJ2-1
TGTGCCAGCAGCTTTAACACAGGGAATTCACCCCTCCACTTT | CASSFNTGNSPLHF | TRBV7-2 | many | . | TRBJ1-6
TGTGCCAGCAGTGAGGCAGGCGTGGTCACAGATACGCAGTATTTT | CASSEAGVVTDTQYF | TRBV5-5 | many | . | TRBJ2-3
TGTGCCAGCAGCTCACCAGCGGGAGCGGGGATCAATGAGCAGTTCTTC | CASSSPAGAGINEQFF | TRBV13 | many | TRBD2 | TRBJ2-1
TGCGCCAGCAGGGGCGAAGGGGGCGGGAACACTGAAGCTTTCTTT | CASRGEGGGNTEAFF | TRBV5-1 | . | TRBD1 | TRBJ1-1
TGTGCCAGCAGGCAGACAGGGCCCACAGCAGATACGCAGTATTTT | CASRQTGPTADTQYF | TRBV7-9 | many | TRBD1 | TRBJ2-3
TGCGCCAGCAGCCAAGTGGGGACAGCGAGCACAGATACGCAGTATTTT | CASSQVGTASTDTQYF | TRBV4-1 | many | TRBD1 | TRBJ2-3
TGTGCCAGCAGCCCACAGGGGCCCGGCTCCTACGAGCAGTACTTC | CASSPQGPGSYEQYF | TRBV28 | many | TRBD1 | TRBJ2-7
TGTGCCAGCAGCCCCGGGACTAGCAACTATGAGCAGTTCTTC | CASSPGTSNYEQFF | TRBV7-7 | many | TRBD2 | TRBJ2-1
TGCAGTGCTAGAGCTGAGGGGCGCAACTATGGCTACACCTTC | CSARAEGRNYGYTF | TRBV20-1 | medium-sized | . | TRBJ1-2
TGCAGTGCCAACCAGGTCGGGAGAAGTACCTACGAGCAGTACTTC | CSANQVGRSTYEQYF | TRBV20-1 | medium-sized | . | TRBJ2-7
TGTGCCAGCACCCCCCCGACAGGGAGCACTGAAGCTTTCTTT | CASTPPTGSTEAFF | TRBV12-3/TRBV12-4 | many | TRBD1 | TRBJ1-1
TGTGCCAGCAGCTTAGCGGGGGGGCCGGGTATGACAGATACGCAGTATTTT | CASSLAGGPGMTDTQYF | TRBV7-7 | many | . | TRBJ2-3
TGTGCCAGCAGCCGGGACTTATGGTATGAGCAGTTCTTC | CASSRDLWYEQFF | TRBV7-8 | . | . | TRBJ2-1
TGCGCCAGCAGCTTGGGGGGACAGTCCACCGGGGAGCTGTTTTTT | CASSLGGQSTGELFF | TRBV5-1 | many | TRBD1 | TRBJ2-2